Following are 20 T cell receptor beta chains from one sample sequenced in a study of shared clonotypes between healthy human individuals. The table came from immunoSEQ multiplex PCR; TCRdb's copy has only in-frame clones and leaves some out. The table lists 2 million to 2.5 million clones, just over 90% of them singletons. Sequencing was done on a sample of naive CD4+ T cells from PBMCs. Subset denoted: CD45RA+ positively selected. These receptors came from a man aged 18 to 30 in good health. Some clones in this sample may be carry-over from other donors' samples.

J is TRBJ2-3 and V is TRBV6-1; 12 nucleotides agree with TRBD2. Germline V CDR1 and CDR2: MNHNS, SASEGT. This CDR3 has 24 residues. After removal of 2 bases from V and 6 bases from J, the junction contained 30 bases not matched to a gene. CDR3 loop: CASSERRGQGGIVRTSGIRDTQYF. In DNA form, the CDR3 reads TGTGCCAGCAGTGAAAGGAGGGGACAGGGAGGGATCGTGAGGACTAGCGGGATAAGGGATACGCAGTATTTT.

The chain is built from TRBV7-2 and TRBJ2-3; the match to TRBD2 covers 8 bases. This CDR3 spans 16 amino acids. Germline assignment: CDR1 SGHTA and CDR2 FQGNSA. J was trimmed by 1 base and V by 5 bases; bases with no gene match: 8. This CDR3 is CASSPPGTRGTDTQYF. The CDR3 DNA reads TGTGCCAGCAGCCCCCCCGGGACTAGAGGCACAGATACGCAGTATTTT.

The chain carries TRBV7-2 and TRBJ2-5; 8 nucleotides agree with TRBD1. The CDR3 is made up of 15 amino acids. V lost 5 bases, J lost 2 bases, and 7 bases stayed unmatched. CDR1 is SGHTA, CDR2 FQGNSA, per germline. Here the CDR3 reads CASSADRGGQETQYF. The DNA of the CDR3 is TGTGCCAGCAGCGCAGACAGGGGCGGGCAAGAGACCCAGTACTTC.

Notes on this clone: In the same sample, other DNA sequences code for this CDR3. The rearrangement joins TRBV9 to TRBJ1-3; D unclear. Looked up from germline, CDR1 is SGDLS and CDR2 is YYNGEE. V was cut by 4 bases and J by 0 bases, with 11 bases left in between. The CDR3 runs 15 residues. The CDR3 here is CASSPTGVSGNTIYF. CDR3 nucleotides: TGTGCCAGCAGCCCAACGGGAGTCTCTGGAAACACCATATATTTT.

The rearrangement joins TRBV18 to TRBJ2-3; the D is unclear. Germline V gene data show CDR1 as KGHSH and CDR2 as LQKENI. V gave up 3 bases and J gave up 4 bases, with 11 bases separating them. The CDR3 contains 14 residues. This CDR3 is CASSPVQRADTQYF. DNA of the CDR3: TGTGCCAGCTCACCGGTACAGCGAGCAGATACGCAGTATTTT.

The V and J genes are TRBV11-2 and TRBJ2-6; no clear D. There are 15 residues in the CDR3. Trimming stripped 6 bases from V and 1 base from J, with 10 bases between. Germline V gene lookup returns CDR1 SGHAT and CDR2 FQNNGV. This CDR3 is CASSPIRSGANVLTF. CDR3 nucleotides: TGTGCCAGCAGTCCTATAAGGTCTGGGGCCAACGTCCTGACTTTC.

V gene TRBV5-1 combines with J gene TRBJ2-2, with 9 bases fitting TRBD2. The CDR3 spans 15 residues. Germline assignment: CDR1 SGHRS and CDR2 YFSETQ. V dropped 1 base and J dropped 6; count of bases not matched to a gene: 4. For the CDR3, the DNA is TGCGCCAGCAGCTTGCTAGCGGGATCTCCCGGGGAGCTGTTTTTT. It specifies CASSLLAGSPGELFF.

The CDR3 DNA reads TGCGCCAGCAGCTTGGAAAATTACCGCTATGGCTACACCTTC. Its protein is CASSLENYRYGYTF. The rearrangement links TRBV5-1 to TRBJ1-2; no definite D call. Germline V gene sequence: CDR1 SGHRS, CDR2 YFSETQ. The CDR3 covers 14 residues. Trimming shortened V by 0 bases and J by 4 bases, and 10 bases separated the two germline ends.

The V call is TRBV28, the J call TRBJ2-1, with D possibly called TRBD1 or TRBD2 (5 bases each). V gave up 6 bases and J gave up 2 bases, with 17 bases separating them. This CDR3 has 16 amino acids. The germline CDR1 and CDR2 sequences are MDHEN and SYDVKM. CDR3 residues: CASRNSGTVPYNEQFF. Written as DNA, the CDR3 is TGTGCCAGCAGAAACTCCGGGACCGTACCCTACAATGAGCAGTTCTTC.

In the case of this clone: The same CDR3 arises from other DNA sequences in this sample as well. This chain uses TRBV28 with TRBJ2-1, with D maybe TRBD1 (5 bases). Germline values: CDR1 MDHEN, CDR2 SYDVKM. V lost 3 bases and J 6 bases, leaving 6 bases between the germline ends. The CDR3 has 12 amino acids. This chain's CDR3 is CASSFRVNEQFF. DNA for the CDR3: TGTGCCAGCAGTTTCAGGGTCAATGAGCAGTTCTTC.

V and J are TRBV7-2 and TRBJ2-5, with 10 positions matching TRBD1. Germline CDR1 reads SGHTA; CDR2 reads FQGNSA. Trimming at V came to 7 bases and at J to 3 bases, leaving 8 bases not matched to a gene. This CDR3 is 15 amino acids long. The CDR3 nucleotides read TGTGCCAGCAAAGACAGGGGGCGCGGTGAAGAGACCCAGTACTTC. It translates to CASKDRGRGEETQYF. Looking up the rest from reference TRBV7-2 and TRBJ2-5 gives the full variable domain: GAGVSQSPSNKVTEKGKDVELRCDPISGHTALYWYRQSLGQGLEFLIYFQGNSAPDKSGLPSDRFSAERTGGSVSTLTIQRTQQEDSAVYLCASKDRGRGEETQYFGPGTRLLVL.

The chain joins TRBV30 to TRBJ1-2; D possibly corresponds to TRBD1 (5 bases). This CDR3 is built from 13 residues. V lost 1 base and J 11 bases, leaving 17 bases between the germline ends. In germline, CDR1 is GTSNPN, CDR2 SVGIG (reference sequence). This CDR3 is CAWSDRGSGRYTF. CDR3 nucleotide sequence: TGTGCCTGGAGTGATAGGGGTTCGGGGCGTTACACCTTC.

The chain has TRBV28 and TRBJ1-1; possibly TRBD1 for D (6 bases). V was clipped by 5 bases and J by 8 bases, with 21 bases between them. CDR1 MDHEN and CDR2 SYDVKM come from the germline V gene. This CDR3 contains 15 residues. Here the CDR3 DNA reads TGTGCCAGCAGTCGTCCCCGGGGGGGGGCCGAGGAAGCTTTCTTT. Translation gives CASSRPRGGAEEAFF.

The chain links TRBV6-5 to TRBJ2-7; no firm D call. V was clipped by 6 bases and J by 6 bases, with 15 bases between them. Germline-derived CDR1 and CDR2 are MNHEY and SVGAGI. This CDR3 region has 13 residues. CDR3: CASRKQSPGEQYF. In DNA form, the CDR3 reads TGTGCCAGCAGAAAACAGTCCCCGGGCGAGCAGTACTTC.

In its sample, this clone was seen a few times. This chain uses TRBV19 with TRBJ1-1; D is perhaps TRBD1 (5 bases). Trimming shortened V by 3 bases and J by 11 bases, and 10 bases separated the two germline ends. The CDR3 loop spans 11 amino acids. Germline CDR1 LNHDA, CDR2 SQIVND (reference sequence). This CDR3 is CASSMARVAFF. The CDR3 coding sequence is TGTGCCAGTAGTATGGCCAGGGTCGCTTTCTTT. Variable domain in full (rest from reference TRBV19 and TRBJ1-1): DGGITQSPKYLFRKEGQNVTLSCEQNLNHDAMYWYRQDPGQGLRLIYYSQIVNDFQKGDIAEGYSVSREKKESFPLTVTSAQKNPTAFYLCASSMARVAFFGQGTRLTVV.

The V and J genes are TRBV30 and TRBJ2-3; 8 bases line up with TRBD1. Germline values: CDR1 GTSNPN, CDR2 SVGIG (reference sequence). The CDR3 consists of 13 residues. The trim removed 3 bases at V and 6 bases at J, leaving 5 bases unmatched. The CDR3 spells CAWSRGRGDTQYF. CDR3 DNA: TGTGCCTGGAGCAGGGGGCGCGGGGATACGCAGTATTTT.

The chain joins TRBV6-5 to TRBJ1-4; D gene ambiguous. The germline V and J ends were trimmed by 8 bases and 0 bases, with 10 bases remaining between them. Germline V CDR1 and CDR2: MNHEY, SVGAGI. The CDR3 totals 14 residues. As DNA, the CDR3 is TGTGCCAGCTCCTGGACCACAACTAATGAAAAACTGTTTTTT. As protein: CASSWTTTNEKLFF.

This rearrangement joins TRBV10-3 to TRBJ1-2; possibly TRBD1 for D (5 bases). Trimming stripped 6 bases from V and 8 bases from J, with 25 bases between. Per the germline V gene, CDR1 is ENHRY and CDR2 is SYGVKD. There are 16 residues in the CDR3. The CDR3 region has the DNA TGTGCCATCAGACATTCGGGACGGCCGGCCCTATTCGGCTACACCTTC. Translating it yields CAIRHSGRPALFGYTF.

The chain recombines TRBV28 with TRBJ2-1; possibly TRBD1 for D (6 bases). The ends were cut back, 4 bases at V and 0 bases at J, with 13 bases in the middle. The CDR3 runs 16 residues. Germline V lookup: CDR1 MDHEN, CDR2 SYDVKM. The CDR3: CASSSFQGSSYNEQFF. In nucleotides, the CDR3 is TGTGCCAGCAGTTCTTTCCAGGGGAGCTCCTACAATGAGCAGTTCTTC.

As regards this clone: This CDR3 is also generated by other DNA sequences in the sample. The V and J genes are TRBV29-1 and TRBJ1-1, with D unresolved. V was shortened by 4 bases and J by 3 bases, with 3 bases between the two germline ends. Germline assignment: CDR1 SQVTM and CDR2 ANQGSEA. CDR3 length: 10 amino acids. CDR3 sequence reads: CSVGDTEAFF. CDR3 nucleotide sequence: TGCAGCGTTGGGGACACTGAAGCTTTCTTT.